Following are 17 T cell receptor beta chains from one sample sequenced in a study of T cells in Graves' hyperthyroidism and ophthalmopathy. Authors of the study amplified TCR beta CDR3 regions from RNA transcripts. The study used the HTBI primer set for a first-round RT-PCR of the TCR CDR3. MiXCR was run by TCRdb on the multiplex PCR reads, yielding one entry per CDR3 protein. The sample lists roughly 700,000 distinct CDR3 sequences; under 45% were seen once. Sample: blood. Receptors were obtained from a middle-aged woman with Graves' hyperthyroidism.

To note about this clonotype: Since no conserved phenylalanine or tryptophan closes the CDR3, a read error is the likely cause. The chain joins TRBV12-3 or TRBV12-4 to TRBJ2-5; the D gene is possibly TRBD1 (5 bases). The CDR3 has 14 residues. The V gene lost 6 bases and the J gene lost 4 bases, with 15 bases spanning the gap. The CDR3 reads CASSSTREGETQYL. The CDR3 coding sequence is TGTGCCAGCAGCAGCACCAGGGAAGGAGAGACCCAGTACCTC.

The J gene is TRBJ2-5, the V gene TRBV7-9; 7 bases map to TRBD1. After removal of 5 bases from V and 8 bases from J, the junction contained 8 bases not matched to a gene. The germline gives CDR1 SEHNR, CDR2 FQNEAQ (reference sequence). CDR3 length: 13 amino acids. The CDR3 sequence is CASSRYRGQTQYF. CDR3 DNA: TGTGCCAGCAGCAGATACAGGGGCCAAACCCAGTACTTC.

The chain recombines TRBV10-3 with TRBJ1-5; no clear D gene. Trimming left V 10 bases short and J 4 bases short, with 17 bases between. The CDR3 length is 14 residues. Germline CDR1 reads ENHRY; CDR2 reads SYGVKD. CDR3 region: CASSRHLDNQPQHF. The CDR3 DNA follows: TGTGCCAGCAGCCGACACCTGGATAATCAGCCCCAGCATTTT.

A note on this clonotype: At one boundary the junction diverges from the germline segment, which might be a read error. The chain joins TRBV25-1 to TRBJ1-6; D is undetermined. Germline CDR1 reads MGHDK; CDR2 reads SYGVNS. This CDR3 has 14 amino acids. CDR3 nucleotides: TGTGTCAGCAGTGGATATGTTGAGGACTACCCCCTCCACTTT. Residues: CVSSGYVEDYPLHF.

This clonotype has at least ten counts. The gene calls are TRBV19 and TRBJ1-1, with D unclear. The CDR3 is made up of 12 amino acids. V dropped 5 bases and J dropped 8 bases, with 12 bases sitting between them. CDR1 LNHDA and CDR2 SQIVND come from the germline V gene (reference sequence). This chain's CDR3 is CASSPRAGEAFF. The CDR3 DNA follows: TGTGCCAGTAGTCCTCGGGCGGGGGAAGCTTTCTTT.

This clonotype was found a few times. The chain carries TRBV11-1 and TRBJ1-4; no clear D gene. The CDR3 is 13 amino acids. Per the germline V gene, CDR1 is SGHAT and CDR2 is FQDESV (reference sequence). Trimming removed 5 bases from V and 8 bases from J, with 12 bases in between. CDR3 coding DNA: TGTGCCAGCAGCCCACTACACCTGGAAAAACTGTTTTTT. Translated, it gives CASSPLHLEKLFF.

The chain uses TRBV14 and TRBJ2-5, with 11 positions matching TRBD2. The V gene end was trimmed by 3 bases and the J gene end by 4 bases; junction bases not matched to a gene: 7. The length of the CDR3 is 16 residues. Looked up from germline, CDR1 is SGHDN and CDR2 is FVKESK. CDR3 region: CASSHPLAGEGETQYF. CDR3 coding DNA: TGTGCCAGCAGCCACCCACTAGCGGGGGAGGGAGAGACCCAGTACTTC.

This clonotype was observed many times. This rearrangement joins TRBV10-3 to TRBJ2-2; D is ambiguous. The V end was cut by 0 bases, the J end by 0 bases, with 2 bases between. The CDR3 consists of 14 residues. From germline, CDR1 is ENHRY and CDR2 SYGVKD. The CDR3 region is CAISESANTGELFF. CDR3 sequence (DNA): TGTGCCATCAGTGAGTCGGCGAACACCGGGGAGCTGTTTTTT.

This clonotype was seen a single time. The rearrangement uses TRBV29-1 and TRBJ2-5; TRBD2 agrees at 9 bases. With 8 bases clipped from V and 4 bases from J, the junction kept 11 bases outside the gene matches. The CDR3 runs to 14 residues. Germline V CDR1 and CDR2: SQVTM, ANQGSEA. The CDR3 nucleotides are TGCAGCTCAAAAGCGGGGGGAATGGGAGAGACCCAGTACTTC. It yields the protein CSSKAGGMGETQYF. Complete variable domain (other parts from reference TRBV29-1 and TRBJ2-5): SAVISQKPSRDICQRGTSLTIQCQVDSQVTMMFWYRQQPGQSLTLIATANQGSEATYESGFVIDKFPISRPNLTFSTLTVSNMSPEDSSIYLCSSKAGGMGETQYFGPGTRLLVL.

V gene TRBV7-2 combines with J gene TRBJ2-5; 8 bases line up with TRBD2. The CDR3 runs to 16 residues. With 8 bases clipped from V and 5 bases from J, the junction kept 16 bases outside the gene matches. From germline, CDR1 is SGHTA and CDR2 FQGNSA. The CDR3, as DNA: TGTGCCAGCGCCCAAGGAGATACGGGACTAGGGGAGACCCAGTACTTC. It encodes CASAQGDTGLGETQYF.

There are a few counts of this clonotype. This chain joins TRBV4-1 and TRBJ1-4; D is uncertain. This CDR3 region has 12 residues. Germline CDR1 MGHRA, CDR2 YSYEKL. The germline V and J ends were trimmed by 5 bases and 4 bases, with 5 bases remaining between them. The CDR3 DNA follows: TGCGCCAGCAGCTTCTTTAATGAAAAACTGTTTTTT. Protein sequence: CASSFFNEKLFF.

The chain has TRBV7-9 and TRBJ1-4, with a tentative D call TRBD1 (5 bases). CDR1 and CDR2 (germline): SEHNR, FQNEAQ (reference sequence). CDR3 size: 14 residues. V lost 5 bases and J lost 8, with 15 bases in between. CDR3 amino acids: CASSLPRVSEKLFF. The CDR3 DNA reads as TGTGCCAGCAGCCTACCCAGGGTTAGCGAAAAACTGTTTTTT.

Here the CDR3 DNA reads TGCGCCAGCAGCCAAGATAAGGGCTCTGGGGCCAACGTCCTGACTTTC. This translates into CASSQDKGSGANVLTF. V usage is TRBV4-1 and J usage is TRBJ2-6, with unresolved D. The ends were cut back, 0 bases at V and 0 bases at J, with 6 bases in the middle. The CDR3 runs to 16 residues. Germline CDR1 is MGHRA and CDR2 is YSYEKL.

In its sample, this clonotype was seen many times. The chain links TRBV28 to TRBJ2-5; 8 bases line up with TRBD2. Trimming removed 4 bases from V and 7 bases from J; junction bases left unmatched: 11. From germline, CDR1 is MDHEN and CDR2 SYDVKM. The CDR3 is 15 residues long. The CDR3 DNA reads as TGTGCCAGCAGTTCCCCACAGCGGGGGAAGGTGACCCAGTACTTC. Amino acid sequence: CASSSPQRGKVTQYF. Supplemented by reference TRBV28 and TRBJ2-5, the full variable domain reads DVKVTQSSRYLVKRTGEKVFLECVQDMDHENMFWYRQDPGLGLRLIYFSYDVKMKEKGDIPEGYSVSREKKERFSLILESASTNQTSMYLCASSSPQRGKVTQYFGPGTRLLVL.

This chain uses TRBV24-1 with TRBJ2-7; D might be TRBD2 (6 bases). This CDR3 region has 12 residues. The V end was cut by 12 bases, the J end by 4 bases, with 15 bases between. The germline V gene has CDR1 KGHDR and CDR2 SFDVKD. The CDR3 region has the DNA TGTGCCTGGAGATCGGAGGGGTACGAGCAGTACTTC. It specifies CAWRSEGYEQYF.

This clonotype appeared many times. This chain links TRBV7-8 with TRBJ2-5; D uncertain. The CDR3 covers 14 residues. The ends were cut back, 1 base at V and 4 bases at J, with 10 bases in the middle. CDR1 is SGHVS, CDR2 FQNEAQ, per germline. CDR3: CASSLEWGSETQYF. The CDR3 bases are TGTGCCAGCAGCTTAGAATGGGGTTCAGAGACCCAGTACTTC.

The chain has TRBV19 and TRBJ1-5; D is ambiguous. The CDR3 covers 13 residues. CDR1 and CDR2 (germline): LNHDA, SQIVND (reference sequence). The ends were cut back, 10 bases at V and 0 bases at J, with 10 bases in the middle. CDR3 bases: TGTGCCACAAGGCTAGGTAGCAATCAGCCCCAGCATTTT. Its translation is CATRLGSNQPQHF.